This T cell receptor (beta chain) was identified during a study of cytomegalovirus exposure and HLA in healthy donors. CDR1 is SGHTA, CDR2 FQGTGA, per germline. V was clipped by 2 bases and J by 7 bases; unmatched bases: 5. The CDR3 spans 17 residues. The study ran its PCR with 60 Vbeta and 13 Jbeta primers. Only in-frame clones appear in the TCRdb table, and some are missing; sequencing was by immunoSEQ multiplex PCR. The table has about 160,000 clones, approximately 62% seen once. The sequenced sample consisted of PBMCs. This chain uses TRBV7-3 with TRBJ2-2, with 15 bases that match TRBD2. This clonotype originated in a man aged 45 to 65 in good health and CMV-seronegative. The CDR3 DNA is TGTGCCAGCAGCTTAGCGGGACTAGCGGGGGGCAGCGGGGAGCTGTTTTTT. Amino acid sequence: CASSLAGLAGGSGELFF. Drawing the rest from reference TRBV7-3 and TRBJ2-2, the complete variable domain is GAGVSQTPSNKVTEKGKYVELRCDPISGHTALYWYRQSLGQGPEFLIYFQGTGAADDSGLPNDRFFAVRPEGSVSTLKIQRTERGDSAVYLCASSLAGLAGGSGELFFGEGSRLTVL.